Detailed here is one T cell receptor beta chain. The data originate from a study of blood T cell repertoires in COVID-19. Study overall: Both acute and convalescent COVID-19 samples were obtained from the United States, Italy and Spain. T cells, B-cell-depleted T cells, or PBMCs provided the cDNA or gDNA that served as material.

In the original workflow: Amplification with reference gene primers provided the estimates of nucleated cell counts. Measured with immunoSEQ multiplex PCR; TCRdb has only the in-frame clones, and not every one. The DNA was the basis for D and trimming; V, J and clone size are from that table. The sample lists under 250,000 clones; approximately 90% were seen once. With V trimmed by 4 bases and J by 8 bases, 6 bases remained unmatched. The germline V gene has CDR1 GTSNPN and CDR2 SVGIG (reference sequence). The CDR3 has 14 residues. The sample taken for sequencing was peripheral blood. The chain combines TRBV30 with TRBJ1-5; 12 nucleotides agree with TRBD1. This clonotype was obtained from a woman aged 40 to 50 with acute or convalescent COVID-19. CDR3 amino acids: CAWTGQGAREPQHF. DNA of the CDR3: TGTGCCTGGACGGGACAGGGGGCGAGAGAGCCCCAGCATTTT.